The table lists the clone carrying this T cell receptor (beta chain) with a few counts. TCRdb independently ran MiXCR on the 5' RACE reads; one entry per CDR3 protein. The repertoire has around 300,000 distinct CDR3 sequences, approximately 12% of them found once; the top ten carry about 0.54%. The data stem from a study of T cells after yellow fever vaccination. The CDR3 runs 14 residues. Trimming left V 5 bases short and J 5 bases short, with 16 bases between. Germline CDR1 and CDR2: DFQATT and SNEGSKA (reference sequence). The sequence was collected from a man under 40 who received the YFV17D yellow fever vaccine. The sequenced sample was CD4+ T cells sorted from PBMCs, obtained 45 days after the yellow fever booster vaccination. V usage is TRBV20-1 and J usage is TRBJ2-4; TRBD2 might be the D (6 bases). The CDR3 DNA reads as TGCAGTGCTTCTAGGAGGGCCGGAGAAAACATTCAGTACTTC. Its translation: CSASRRAGENIQYF.